The source of this T cell receptor beta chain is a study of beta chain features in type 1 diabetes. Study summary: The study examined more than 100,000,000 sorted cells across all samples. Study-wide points: Type 1 diabetes patients had moderately but significantly shorter TCRB CDR3s in all four CD4+ subsets.

Reverse transcribing all isolated RNA meant expressed TCRB transcripts were sequenced. Clones were sequenced by immunoSEQ multiplex PCR, and TCRdb holds only the in-frame ones, with some missing. The table includes hundreds of thousands of clones, under 15% detected once. This clone was counted between two and nine times. As yet, its antigen is unknown. CD4+ naive, central memory, regulatory and stem cell-like memory subsets were isolated by sorting on CD45RO/CCR7/CD25/CD127/CD95/CD27. The CDR3 has 15 residues. The germline V gene encodes CDR1 GTSNPN and CDR2 SVGIG (reference sequence). V gave up 1 base and J gave up 4 bases, with 14 bases separating them.

The sample consisted of naive CD4+ T cells from blood. The receptor comes from a man aged 18-30 years with type 1 diabetes. The chain has TRBV30 and TRBJ1-5; D gene unclear. DNA of the CDR3: TGTGCCTGGAGTGCTCCAGACCGGAGGAATCAGCCCCAGCATTTT. This gives the protein CAWSAPDRRNQPQHF.